The next 18 T cell receptor beta chains were all read from a single sample in a study of Ad26.COV2.S vaccination and SARS-CoV-2 variants. Treatment given: over 15 received Ad26.COV2.S at low or high dose, single or two shots; 5 received placebo; per-sample allocation not given. Samples came from day 63 after the first vaccine or placebo injection. Profiled with immunoSEQ multiplex PCR; TCRdb holds only in-frame clones, not every one. The sample holds approximately 280,000 clones; around 87% are singletons and the top ten take about 3.5%. Sample: peripheral blood, taken in a trial of Ad26.COV2.S vaccine versus placebo. The receptors come from a person between 18 and 60 years old who received the Ad26.COV2.S COVID-19 vaccine or a placebo.

The chain recombines TRBV5-1 with TRBJ2-5, with 8 bases identical to TRBD1. V shed 2 bases and J 2 bases; nucleotides not matched to a gene: 8. The germline gives CDR1 SGHRS, CDR2 YFSETQ. This CDR3 has 16 amino acids. CDR3 amino acids: CASSFGQGASQETQYF. In DNA form, the CDR3 reads TGCGCCAGCAGCTTTGGACAGGGCGCCTCTCAAGAGACCCAGTACTTC.

The chain links TRBV2 to TRBJ2-7, with D tentatively TRBD1 (6 bases). The germline V gene has CDR1 SNHLY and CDR2 FYNNEI. The CDR3 runs to 13 residues. V lost 6 bases to trimming and J lost 7 bases, with 16 bases between them. The CDR3 sequence: CASRLTGSEEQYF. The CDR3 DNA sequence: TGTGCCAGCAGACTTACAGGGTCGGAAGAGCAGTACTTC.

The chain is built from TRBV4-1 and TRBJ1-6; the D is unclear. V dropped 4 bases and J dropped 9 bases, with 16 bases sitting between them. Germline CDR1 is MGHRA and CDR2 is YSYEKL. The CDR3 totals 15 residues. CDR3 DNA: TGCGCCAGCAGCCCCACCACCAAACACCTTTCACCCCTCCACTTT. It is translated as CASSPTTKHLSPLHF.

This clone was counted a single time. The chain uses TRBV10-3 and TRBJ2-3; maybe TRBD1 (5 bases). V gave up 0 bases and J gave up 0 bases, with 16 bases separating them. The CDR3 extends over 18 amino acids. Looked up from germline, CDR1 is ENHRY and CDR2 is SYGVKD. The CDR3 DNA reads TGTGCCATCAGTGAGTCGATCACAGGCTCCACTAGCACAGATACGCAGTATTTT. This codes for CAISESITGSTSTDTQYF.

The chain employs TRBV19 and TRBJ2-7; tentative D call: TRBD2 (5 bases). Per the germline V gene, CDR1 is LNHDA and CDR2 is SQIVND (reference sequence). Trimming shortened V by 5 bases and J by 1 base, and 12 bases separated the two germline ends. This CDR3 is built from 14 residues. The CDR3 region has the DNA TGTGCCAGTAGTTCCCACGGGGTTTCCTACGAGCAGTACTTC. Protein sequence: CASSSHGVSYEQYF.

V is TRBV28 and J is TRBJ2-1; tentative D call: TRBD2 (5 bases). CDR1 MDHEN and CDR2 SYDVKM come from the germline V gene. The CDR3 is 16 residues long. V gave up 3 bases and J gave up 1 base, with 13 bases separating them. CDR3 nucleotides: TGTGCCAGCAGTTTGTCCGGGGAAAGGTCCTACAATGAGCAGTTCTTC. Translated: CASSLSGERSYNEQFF.

V gene TRBV3-1 (or the pseudogene TRBV3-2) combines with J gene TRBJ1-2; 10 positions match TRBD1. CDR1 and CDR2 (germline): LGHDT, YNNKEL (reference sequence). V lost 5 bases, J lost 7 bases, and 4 bases stayed unmatched. The CDR3 runs to 13 residues. The CDR3 spells CASSWDRGGGYTF. In nucleotides, the CDR3 is TGTGCCAGCAGCTGGGACAGGGGTGGTGGCTACACCTTC.

The rearrangement uses TRBV6-5 and TRBJ1-5; D remains ambiguous. Germline V gives CDR1 MNHEY, CDR2 SVGAGI. There are 14 residues in the CDR3. Trimming removed 8 bases from V and 1 base from J, with 12 bases in between. CDR3 loop: CASLPSRSNQPQHF. In DNA, the CDR3 is TGTGCCAGCCTACCCTCCCGGAGCAATCAGCCCCAGCATTTT.

This clone was recorded only once. The V gene is TRBV7-8, the J gene TRBJ1-1, with D hard to call. V lost 3 bases, J lost 1 base, and 6 bases lay in between. Germline loops: CDR1 SGHVS, CDR2 FQNEAQ. This CDR3 comprises 13 residues. CDR3: CASSFSGNTEAFF. In DNA, the CDR3 is TGTGCCAGCAGCTTCTCGGGGAACACTGAAGCTTTCTTT.

The gene calls are TRBV30 and TRBJ1-6; no firm D call. This CDR3 spans 21 amino acids. Germline CDR1 is GTSNPN and CDR2 is SVGIG (reference sequence). V was clipped by 8 bases and J by 0 bases, with 32 bases between them. CDR3 region: CAMDPTRTGSPESSYNSPLHF. CDR3 DNA: TGTGCCATGGACCCGACGAGAACCGGATCCCCAGAGAGCTCCTATAATTCACCCCTCCACTTT.

The chain is built from TRBV18 and TRBJ2-7, with D perhaps assigned TRBD1 or TRBD2 (5 bases each). This CDR3 has 15 amino acids. Per the germline V gene, CDR1 is KGHSH and CDR2 is LQKENI. V was pared by 6 bases and J by 0 bases, with 15 bases between. CDR3 residues: CASSLRDGSSYEQYF. The CDR3, as DNA: TGTGCCAGCTCCCTCCGGGACGGAAGCTCCTACGAGCAGTACTTC.

The table lists this clone with a few counts. CDR3 residues: CASSPGQTGEQYF. The DNA for the CDR3 is TGTGCCAGCAGCCCTGGACAGACTGGAGAGCAGTACTTC. The chain recombines TRBV11-2 with TRBJ2-7; tentatively, D is TRBD1 (6 bases). Trimming took 5 bases from V and 7 from J, leaving 15 bases between them. The CDR3 has 13 amino acids. Germline CDR1 is SGHAT and CDR2 is FQNNGV.

The chain joins TRBV25-1 to TRBJ1-2; D is perhaps TRBD1 (6 bases). Per the germline V gene, CDR1 is MGHDK and CDR2 is SYGVNS. The CDR3 totals 13 residues. The V and J ends lost 4 bases and 6 bases respectively, with 12 bases between them. The CDR3 DNA follows: TGTGCCAGCAGTGCCCACAGGGATAATGGCTACACCTTC. Translation: CASSAHRDNGYTF.

The rearrangement uses TRBV18 and TRBJ2-7, with 12 bases lining up with TRBD1. V dropped 4 bases and J dropped 3; count of bases not matched to a gene: 7. This CDR3 is 16 amino acids long. Germline V gene lookup returns CDR1 KGHSH and CDR2 LQKENI. The CDR3 DNA sequence: TGTGCCAGCTCACTTTCCGGGACAGGGGGCATCTACGAGCAGTACTTC. Protein: CASSLSGTGGIYEQYF. Together with reference TRBV18 and TRBJ2-7, the CDR3 gives the full variable domain: NAGVMQNPRHLVRRRGQEARLRCSPMKGHSHVYWYRQLPEEGLKFMVYLQKENIIDESGMPKERFSAEFPKEGPSILRIQQVVRGDSAAYFCASSLSGTGGIYEQYFGPGTRLTVT.

This clone was detected a few times. V gene TRBV7-9 combines with J gene TRBJ1-1; D is undetermined. V shed 5 bases and J shed 2 bases, with 24 bases lying between them. Germline V lookup: CDR1 SEHNR, CDR2 FQNEAQ (reference sequence). The CDR3 consists of 18 residues. The CDR3 protein is CASSEWSLSFRGNTEAFF. CDR3 in DNA: TGTGCCAGCAGCGAATGGAGTTTGTCTTTTCGGGGTAACACTGAAGCTTTCTTT.

The rearrangement links TRBV7-8 to TRBJ1-2; no reliable D call. Germline lookup yields CDR1 SGHVS and CDR2 FQNEAQ. V was shortened by 1 base and J by 8 bases, with 11 bases between the two germline ends. This CDR3 contains 13 residues. CDR3: CASSLDHFGGYTF. CDR3 bases: TGTGCCAGCAGCTTAGACCATTTCGGCGGCTACACCTTC.

The chain has TRBV12-3 or TRBV12-4 and TRBJ1-2; TRBD1 aligns across 10 bases. This CDR3 is built from 13 residues. After removal of 6 bases from V and 8 bases from J, the junction contained 6 bases not matched to a gene. CDR3 amino acids: CASSPGQGRGYTF. The CDR3 region has the DNA TGTGCCAGCAGCCCGGGACAGGGGCGAGGCTACACCTTC.

This clone occurred once. The chain recombines TRBV27 with TRBJ1-4, with a tentative D call TRBD1 (6 bases). Germline V gene lookup returns CDR1 MNHEY and CDR2 SMNVEV (reference sequence). The ends were cut back, 5 bases at V and 3 bases at J, with 16 bases in the middle. The CDR3 consists of 16 residues. This CDR3 is CASSTTQGWANEKLFF. The CDR3 region has the DNA TGTGCCAGCAGTACTACCCAGGGGTGGGCTAATGAAAAACTGTTTTTT.